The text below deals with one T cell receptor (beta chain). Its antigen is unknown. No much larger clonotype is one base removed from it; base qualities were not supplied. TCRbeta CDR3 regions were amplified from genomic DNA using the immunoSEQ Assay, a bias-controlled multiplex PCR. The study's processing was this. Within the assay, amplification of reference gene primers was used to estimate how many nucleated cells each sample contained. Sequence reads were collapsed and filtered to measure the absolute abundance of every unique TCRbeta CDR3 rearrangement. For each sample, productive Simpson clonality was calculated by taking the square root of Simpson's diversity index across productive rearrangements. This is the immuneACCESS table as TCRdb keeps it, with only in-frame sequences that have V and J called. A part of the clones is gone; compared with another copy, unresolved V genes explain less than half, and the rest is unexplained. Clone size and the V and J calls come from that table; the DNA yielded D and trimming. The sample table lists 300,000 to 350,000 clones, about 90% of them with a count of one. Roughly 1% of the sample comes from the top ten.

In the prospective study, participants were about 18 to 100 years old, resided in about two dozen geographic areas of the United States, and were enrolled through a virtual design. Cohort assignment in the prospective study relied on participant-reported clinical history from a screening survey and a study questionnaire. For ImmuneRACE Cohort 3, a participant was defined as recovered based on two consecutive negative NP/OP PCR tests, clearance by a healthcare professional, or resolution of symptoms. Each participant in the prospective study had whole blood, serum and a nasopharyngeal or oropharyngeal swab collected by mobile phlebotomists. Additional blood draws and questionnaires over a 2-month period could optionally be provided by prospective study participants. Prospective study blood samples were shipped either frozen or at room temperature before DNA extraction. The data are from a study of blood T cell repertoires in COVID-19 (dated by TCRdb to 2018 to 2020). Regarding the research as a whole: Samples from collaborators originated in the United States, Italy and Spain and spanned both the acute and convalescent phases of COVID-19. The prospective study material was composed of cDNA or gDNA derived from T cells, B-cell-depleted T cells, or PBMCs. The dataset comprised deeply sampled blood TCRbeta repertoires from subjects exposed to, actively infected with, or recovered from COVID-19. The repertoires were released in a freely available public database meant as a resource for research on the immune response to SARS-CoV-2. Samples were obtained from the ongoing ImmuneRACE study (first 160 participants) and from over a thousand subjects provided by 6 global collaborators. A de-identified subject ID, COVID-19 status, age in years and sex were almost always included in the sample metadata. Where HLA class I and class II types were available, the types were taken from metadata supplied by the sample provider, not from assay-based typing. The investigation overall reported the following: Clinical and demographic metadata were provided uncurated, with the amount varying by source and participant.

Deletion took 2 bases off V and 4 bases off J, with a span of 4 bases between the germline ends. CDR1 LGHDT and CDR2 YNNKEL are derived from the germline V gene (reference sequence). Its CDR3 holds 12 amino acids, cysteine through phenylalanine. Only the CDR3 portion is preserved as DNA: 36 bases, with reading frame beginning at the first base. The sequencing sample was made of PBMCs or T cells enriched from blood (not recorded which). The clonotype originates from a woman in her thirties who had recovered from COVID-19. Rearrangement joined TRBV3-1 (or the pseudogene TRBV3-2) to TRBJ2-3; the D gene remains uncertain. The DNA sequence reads TGTGCCAGCAGCCAACAATCAGATACGCAGTATTTT. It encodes CASSQQSDTQYF.